This T cell receptor beta chain was retrieved from a study of glioma-infiltrating T cells. Using RNA template, CDR3s of TCR alpha and beta were amplified with iRepertoire arm-PCR. Input was about 85-450 ng of tissue mRNA or PBMC total RNA. TCRdb reprocessed the multiplex PCR reads via MiXCR and lists one record per CDR3 protein. The sample gives fewer than 200,000 distinct CDR3 sequences, around 40% of which show up once; under 6.5% is in the top ten. Concerning this clonotype itself: What it binds is unknown. This clone may be a read error of a much larger clone one base away.

General observations from the study: Tissue-blood divergence was below expectation in non-neoplastic patients, above in gliomas. Very few CDR3 sequences were shared between tissue and blood.

Germline CDR1 and CDR2: SGHVS and FQNEAQ. The junction had 7 bases not matched to a gene; V was cut back by 6 bases and J by 3 bases. The length of the CDR3 is 15 residues. Sequencing input: glioma tissue, nonneoplastic brain tissue, or PBMCs (not recorded which). This TCR came from a human donor with low-grade glioma or glioblastoma, undergoing nonglioma brain surgery, or in good health (not recorded which). This chain joins TRBV7-8 and TRBJ2-1, with 8 nucleotides matching TRBD1. As DNA, the CDR3 is TGTGCCAGCAGTCGAGACAGGGGCCACTACAATGAGCAGTTCTTC. Translating it yields CASSRDRGHYNEQFF.